This T cell receptor (beta chain) was sequenced for a study of metastatic and nonmetastatic thyroid tumors (dated by TCRdb to the early 2020s). Regarding the research as a whole: Repertoires were compared across peripheral blood and tumor or nodule tissue samples from malignant and benign thyroid patients.

From the cysteine through the phenylalanine, the CDR3 covers 16 amino acids. Left in the record is the CDR3 DNA by itself, 48 bases read in frame from the first base. Trimming removed 5 bases from V and 4 bases from J; the gene matches leave 8 bases unexplained. CDR1 is given as MDHEN and CDR2 as SYDVKM, both from the germline V gene. What the research found in general, with its limitations: In both blood and tumor samples, malignant tumors were reported to have significantly higher TCR beta diversity than benign nodules.

Receptor libraries were prepared by PCR. This sample was sequenced with an Illumina HiSeq 4000. High-throughput sequencing was used to profile the CDR3 region of the TCR beta-chain in every patient. As for how the authors treated the data: The researchers built a classifier to tell apart papillary thyroid cancer patients with distant metastasis, based on CDR3 differences among clinicopathological groups. Repertoire diversity was assessed with the Shannon index, and tumor-blood repertoire similarity with the Morisita-Horn index. The raw public data were reprocessed by TCRdb itself: fastp quality trimming at Q25, MiXCR clonotype calling, in-frame beta chains only. TCRdb's processing, not the authors', yielded these V and J calls. A total of fewer than 20,000 clones appear in this sample, about 26% of them only once. Of the sample, approximately 15% is held by the ten largest clones. Before undergoing thyroid surgery, none of the patients had been given any kind of treatment. Patient clinical samples collected from about 2012 to 2018 were retrospectively analysed using T-cell receptor beta sequencing.

This clone was recorded a few times. Its target antigen remains unknown. No base quality information exists; no much larger clone differs at one position. Input material: adjacent normal tissue. The chain employs TRBV28 and TRBJ2-5; TRBD2 matches 12 bases in the middle. This TCR was recovered from a female donor with papillary thyroid cancer or a benign thyroid nodule (not recorded which). Some clones in this sample may be carry-over from other donors' samples. The CDR3 in this case is CASSQLTSGSRETQYF. DNA sequence: TGTGCCAGCAGTCAGTTGACTAGCGGGAGTAGAGAGACCCAGTACTTC.